Given below is one T cell receptor (beta chain) in context. Its matching antigen is unknown. Trimming took 3 bases from V and 0 from J; bases not matched to a gene: 3. Germline lookup yields CDR1 LGHNA and CDR2 YNFKEQ. The length of the CDR3 is 15 residues. The entry originates in a study of shared clonotypes between healthy human individuals. Study-level results: Sequencing depth was expected to affect clonotype sharing among donors.

Original handling: Filtering differed because ImmunoSEQ produced junction-only sequences that carried no quality scores. Method: immunoSEQ multiplex PCR; TCRdb's copy keeps in-frame clones and lacks some. V and J calls and clone size are copied from that table; D and trimming were computed from the DNA. This repertoire shows about half a million clones, about 85% found once; its top ten account for roughly an eighth. The sequencing input was PBMCs. This TCR was sampled from a woman aged 40 to 50 in good health. Some clones in this sample may be carry-over from other donors' samples. The chain combines TRBV4-2 with TRBJ2-3; 7 bases agree with TRBD2. The CDR3 nucleotides read TGTGCCAGCAGCCAGGGGAGGGGAAGCACAGATACGCAGTATTTT. Protein sequence: CASSQGRGSTDTQYF.